This entry concerns a single T cell receptor beta chain. No cognate antigen has been identified for it. Base qualities were left out, and no much larger clone turns up one base away. Collaborating institutions collected whole blood in K2EDTA tubes following their own protocols. For TCRbeta analysis, collaborator samples were shipped as frozen whole blood, as isolated PBMCs, or as DNA extracted from either sample type. The data belong to a study of blood T cell repertoires in COVID-19 (TCRdb year 2020). Background for the entire study: Collaborator samples came from the United States, Italy and Spain and covered acute and convalescent phases of COVID-19. The samples were drawn from two sources: the first 160 participants of the ongoing ImmuneRACE study, and 950 to 1,500 subjects contributed by 6 global collaborators. The sample metadata nearly always contained a de-identified subject ID, COVID-19 status, age in years and sex. The prospective study material was composed of cDNA or gDNA derived from T cells, B-cell-depleted T cells, or PBMCs. Subjects who had been exposed to COVID-19, were actively infected with it, or had recovered from it provided the deeply sampled blood TCRbeta repertoires that made up the dataset. The repertoires were made available in a free public database intended to serve as a resource for research on the immune response to SARS-CoV-2. Where available, HLA class I and class II types were obtained from metadata supplied by the sample provider rather than from assay-based typing.

Results and caveats for the whole study, not just this receptor: Clinical and demographic metadata were provided uncurated, with the amount varying by source and participant.

TCRbeta CDR3 regions were amplified from genomic DNA using the immunoSEQ Assay, a bias-controlled multiplex PCR. The authors' pipeline ran thus. Within the assay, amplification of reference gene primers was used to estimate how many nucleated cells each sample contained. To quantify the absolute abundance of each unique TCRbeta CDR3 rearrangement, sequence reads were collapsed and filtered. For each sample, productive Simpson clonality was calculated as the square root of Simpson's diversity index over productive rearrangements. Drawn from immuneACCESS, this table holds only the in-frame rearrangements with V and J called that TCRdb kept. Clones are partly lost; checked studies trace under half to an unresolved V gene and leave the rest unexplained. That table furnishes V, J and clone size, whereas the DNA furnished D and trimming. Here the sample has some 42,000 clones; roughly 89% occur a single time. The top ten constitute approximately 3% of the sample.

The clonotype comes from a man aged 50 or older with active COVID-19. Input material: peripheral blood.

The base sequence is TGTGCCAGCAGTTACTCTACAGGGACCTCCTACGAGCAGTACTTC. Its translation reads: CASSYSTGTSYEQYF. The rearranged chain carries TRBV6-2 or TRBV6-3 and TRBJ2-7, and possibly TRBD1, on 6 matching bases. The CDR3 contains 15 residues, cysteine and phenylalanine counted. Here the CDR3 DNA is all that survives: 45 bases in frame from base 1. CDR1 and CDR2 are drawn from the germline V gene: MNHEY, SVGEGT. V is cut by 0 bases and J by 0 bases, and the space between the germline ends is 9 bases.